Below, one T cell receptor beta chain is given with its context. This clonotype occurred a few times. Its specific antigen is unknown. No much larger clone is present one base from it, and per-base qualities are unavailable. The CDR3 goes from the cysteine to the phenylalanine over 18 residues. This entry keeps only the CDR3 DNA: 54 bases, framed from base 1. V trim: 1 base; J trim: 5 bases; unmatched bases: 12. The germline V gene supplies CDR1 KGHDR and CDR2 SFDVKD. Peripheral blood CD8+ and CD4+ T cells from healthy donors, Susac syndrome patients and multiple sclerosis patients were profiled by high-throughput TCR beta sequencing. The multiple sclerosis controls were treatment-naive patients who had stable or active relapsing-remitting disease and met the revised McDonald criteria. Bulk CD8+ and CD4+ T cells were purified by magnetic negative isolation, whereas CD8+ TEMRA cells were enriched by FACS. Blood was collected in EDTA tubes and processed within 24 hours, with PBMCs isolated through density gradient centrifugation. PBMCs intended for TCR sequencing were cryopreserved in liquid nitrogen and were subsequently thawed in a 37 degrees C water bath. The sorted or isolated CD4+, CD8+ and CD8+ TEMRA cells reached a purity of at least 90%.

RNA was extracted using the RNeasy kit, and roughly 0.5 to 1 microgram was reverse transcribed with random hexamers. The immunoSEQ multiplex PCR assay, covering 54 Vbeta and 13 Jbeta segments, was used to amplify TCR beta CDR3 regions. PCR amplification bias was corrected using a synthetic template baseline for primer optimization and computational correction. On the study's bioinformatics: Reads were annotated to V, D and J genes per IMGT and analyzed with immunoSEQ Analyzer, keeping only productive sequences. Clonality was calculated as one minus the Shannon entropy normalized by log2 of the number of productive unique sequences. Public and private clones were assessed among the 100 most prevalent clones of each patient and control. Clones were defined as Susac-specific if absent from the healthy and MS cohorts, from 900 to 1,300 published viral clones and from other ImmuneACCESS disease sequences. In-frame beta chains were kept once TCRdb had trimmed the public reads at Q25 with fastp and called clones with MiXCR. Each entry is one CDR3 protein sequence, shown with its most common DNA and genes. The V and J calls and clone size come from TCRdb's table, not from the authors' own analysis. The sample records 300,000 or so distinct CDR3 sequences, about 92% of which are singletons. Over 0.065% of the sample is held by the ten biggest clonotypes.

This record comes from a study of CD8 T cells in Susac syndrome (dated by TCRdb to 2018 to 2020). Describing the broader study: Whether CD8+ T cell activation and differentiation in Susac syndrome was antigen driven was tested using repertoire sequencing. Broader findings and caveats from the paper: The study acknowledged that relatively few individuals were included in the TCR sequencing and HLA analysis.

Sequencing input: CD4+ T cells from PBMCs. The chain is made from TRBV24-1 and TRBJ2-2, with 7 bases aligning to TRBD1. This receptor was taken from a human donor with multiple sclerosis. The DNA sequence follows: TGTGCCACCAGTGATTTAAGGGGGCGAGGGCGCCGAACCGGGGAGCTGTTTTTT. The translation is CATSDLRGRGRRTGELFF.